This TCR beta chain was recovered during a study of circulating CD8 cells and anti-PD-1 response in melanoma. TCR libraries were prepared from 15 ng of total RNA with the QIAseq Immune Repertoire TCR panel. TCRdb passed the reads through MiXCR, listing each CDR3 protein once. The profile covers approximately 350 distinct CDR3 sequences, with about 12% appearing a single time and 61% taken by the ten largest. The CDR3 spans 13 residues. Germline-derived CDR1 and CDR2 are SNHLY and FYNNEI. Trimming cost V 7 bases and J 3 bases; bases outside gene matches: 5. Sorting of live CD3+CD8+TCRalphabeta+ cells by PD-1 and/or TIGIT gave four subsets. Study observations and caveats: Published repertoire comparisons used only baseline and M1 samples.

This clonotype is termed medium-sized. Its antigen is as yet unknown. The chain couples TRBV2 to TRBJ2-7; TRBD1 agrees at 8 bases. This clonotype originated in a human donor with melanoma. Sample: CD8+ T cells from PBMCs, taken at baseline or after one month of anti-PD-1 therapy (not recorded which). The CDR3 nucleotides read TGTGCCAGCACCGCCGGACAGGGCTACGAGCAGTACTTC. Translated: CASTAGQGYEQYF.